One sample yielded the 30 T cell receptor beta chains listed below, sequenced in a study of response to subunit inactivated influenza vaccine (dated by TCRdb to 2017 to 2018). The library was prepared using RT-PCR. For sequencing, an Illumina HiSeq 2500 was employed. In TCRdb, the public reads were trimmed at Q25 with fastp and aligned with MiXCR, with productive beta chains retained. Each entry merges the rows of one CDR3 protein and shows their most common DNA and genes. In all, the sample holds about 700,000 distinct CDR3 sequences, and more than 11% of those were seen once. The top ten clonotypes cover 6.5% to 8.5% of the sample. Material: PBMCs from blood, obtained less than 15 days before vaccination. Every receptor here comes from a man aged 45 to 65 who received an inactivated influenza vaccine. Donor details come from another sample of the same person, matched by shared clones.

The chain combines TRBV28 with TRBJ1-4; D is undetermined. Germline V gene sequence: CDR1 MDHEN, CDR2 SYDVKM. The CDR3 runs to 13 residues. The ends were cut back, 5 bases at V and 5 bases at J, with 9 bases in the middle. In DNA form, the CDR3 reads TGTGCCAGCAGTCCCCAAATAAATGAAAAACTGTTTTTT. Translation: CASSPQINEKLFF.

This clonotype showed up many times. The genes are TRBV27 and TRBJ1-2; 10 nucleotides line up with TRBD1. The V gene end was trimmed by 8 bases and the J gene end by 4 bases; junction bases not matched to a gene: 7. Germline CDR1 is MNHEY and CDR2 is SMNVEV (reference sequence). This CDR3 is 14 amino acids long. The CDR3 DNA follows: TGTGCCAGCGGTAGGGACAGGGGATTCTATGGCTACACCTTC. Its protein is CASGRDRGFYGYTF.

This clonotype was seen only a few times. V is TRBV20-1 and J is TRBJ2-5, with TRBD2 identical over 12 bases. This CDR3 contains 13 residues. The trim removed 8 bases at V and 5 bases at J, leaving 6 bases unmatched. CDR1 and CDR2 from the germline V gene are DFQATT and SNEGSKA (reference sequence). The CDR3 DNA reads TGCAGTCCCGCGACTAGCGGGAGTGAGACCCAGTACTTC. Its protein is CSPATSGSETQYF.

This clonotype was recorded many times. The gene calls are TRBV5-1 and TRBJ1-2, with D maybe TRBD1 (5 bases). Between the trimmed V and J ends, which lost 2 bases and 3 bases, there was a span of 11 bases. This CDR3 is built from 14 residues. Germline V CDR1 and CDR2: SGHRS, YFSETQ. The CDR3 loop is CASSFRGGDYGYTF. CDR3 DNA sequence: TGCGCCAGCAGCTTTCGGGGGGGAGACTATGGCTACACCTTC.

This clonotype was seen once. This chain uses TRBV27 with TRBJ2-5, with TRBD1 matching over 7 bases. Germline loops: CDR1 MNHEY, CDR2 SMNVEV (reference sequence). V dropped 4 bases and J dropped 6; count of bases not matched to a gene: 5. The CDR3 is made up of 13 amino acids. The CDR3 bases are TGTGCCAGCAGTTGGGGACAGTCCCAGACCCAGTACTTC. It specifies CASSWGQSQTQYF.

This clonotype was recorded a few times. The chain has TRBV7-2 and TRBJ2-1; 7 bases align to TRBD2. This CDR3 has 15 amino acids. Germline loops: CDR1 SGHTA, CDR2 FQGNSA. Trimming removed 5 bases from V and 2 bases from J; junction bases left unmatched: 6. The CDR3 spells CASSPSGVTYNEQFF. The CDR3 DNA reads TGTGCCAGCAGCCCTAGCGGTGTTACCTACAATGAGCAGTTCTTC.

The chain uses TRBV7-2 and TRBJ2-3, with D tentatively TRBD1 or TRBD2 (5 bases each). Between the trimmed V and J ends, which lost 4 bases and 5 bases, there was a span of 16 bases. CDR3 size: 15 residues. The V gene's germline CDR1 is SGHTA and CDR2 FQGNSA. The chain's CDR3 is CASSSGQTRGDTQYF. In DNA form, the CDR3 reads TGTGCCAGCAGCTCCGGACAAACCCGGGGAGATACGCAGTATTTT.

The chain is built from TRBV14 and TRBJ2-7, with D possibly being TRBD1 (6 bases). This CDR3 is built from 14 residues. Trimming pared 4 bases from V and 4 bases from J, leaving 14 bases between. Germline CDR1 and CDR2: SGHDN and FVKESK. The CDR3 loop reads CASSLYRDQYEQYF. The CDR3 bases are TGTGCCAGCAGCCTGTACAGGGATCAGTACGAGCAGTACTTC.

The chain has TRBV6-1 and TRBJ1-1; perhaps TRBD1 as D (5 bases). This CDR3 has 14 residues. Trimming shortened V by 6 bases and J by 0 bases, and 11 bases separated the two germline ends. Germline V gene data show CDR1 as MNHNS and CDR2 as SASEGT. This CDR3 reads CASRNQGLNTEAFF. Written as DNA, the CDR3 is TGTGCCAGCAGGAATCAGGGTCTGAACACTGAAGCTTTCTTT.

This clonotype was seen ten or more times. The chain is built from TRBV5-1 and TRBJ1-1; the D gene is possibly TRBD1 (6 bases). Trimming stripped 6 bases from V and 1 base from J, with 7 bases between. The CDR3 totals 12 residues. Germline-derived CDR1 and CDR2 are SGHRS and YFSETQ. CDR3 residues: CASTGANTEAFF. The CDR3 DNA reads TGCGCCAGCACGGGGGCGAACACTGAAGCTTTCTTT.

V is TRBV4-1 and J is TRBJ2-3, with TRBD2 identical over 8 bases. The CDR3 length is 19 residues. Germline V gene data show CDR1 as MGHRA and CDR2 as YSYEKL. The junction had 14 bases not matched to a gene; V was cut back by 1 base and J by 2 bases. The CDR3 protein is CASSQGWSGGASLTDTQYF. Written as DNA, the CDR3 is TGCGCCAGCAGCCAAGGATGGTCGGGGGGGGCCAGCCTCACAGATACGCAGTATTTT.

This clonotype came up many times. The rearrangement joins TRBV5-1 to TRBJ2-2; 10 bases map to TRBD2. CDR1 SGHRS and CDR2 YFSETQ come from the germline V gene. Trimming took 4 bases from V and 6 from J; bases not matched to a gene: 9. This CDR3 region has 16 residues. This CDR3 is CASSKRSLAGAGELFF. The DNA for the CDR3 is TGCGCCAGCAGCAAAAGGTCCCTAGCGGGAGCCGGGGAGCTGTTTTTT.

The J gene is TRBJ2-5, the V gene TRBV7-2; D may be TRBD2 (6 bases). CDR1 and CDR2 from the germline V gene are SGHTA and FQGNSA. The CDR3 extends over 14 amino acids. The ends were cut back, 4 bases at V and 4 bases at J, with 13 bases in the middle. The CDR3 spells CASSSRRGSETQYF. CDR3 in DNA: TGTGCCAGCAGCTCGAGGCGGGGTTCAGAGACCCAGTACTTC. Full variable domain (rest looked up from reference TRBV7-2 and TRBJ2-5): GAGVSQSPSNKVTEKGKDVELRCDPISGHTALYWYRQSLGQGLEFLIYFQGNSAPDKSGLPSDRFSAERTGGSVSTLTIQRTQQEDSAVYLCASSSRRGSETQYFGPGTRLLVL.

This clonotype was counted at least ten times. This chain links TRBV20-1 with TRBJ2-7; no clear D gene. V was trimmed by 2 bases and J by 1 base, leaving 12 bases between them. The CDR3 covers 14 residues. CDR1 is DFQATT, CDR2 SNEGSKA, per germline (reference sequence). This CDR3 is CSARPTDRSYEQYF. The CDR3 DNA reads as TGCAGTGCTAGACCGACGGATAGGTCCTACGAGCAGTACTTC.

In its sample, this clonotype was seen a few times. The V call is TRBV7-6, the J call TRBJ1-4, with 9 bases fitting TRBD1. V shed 5 bases, J shed 6 bases, and the junction held 13 bases outside the gene matches. This CDR3 is 17 amino acids long. In germline, CDR1 is SGHVS, CDR2 FNYEAQ. The CDR3 region has the DNA TGTGCCAGCAGCCTCCACACAGGGGGCGCGGAGTATGAAAAACTGTTTTTT. The encoded protein is CASSLHTGGAEYEKLFF.

This clonotype came up a few times. The chain recombines TRBV7-2 with TRBJ2-1, with 11 bases that match TRBD2. This CDR3 contains 16 residues. Germline CDR1 and CDR2: SGHTA and FQGNSA. The V segment lost 5 bases and the J segment 7 bases; nucleotides outside the gene matches: 10. The CDR3 region is CASSPHLAGGPNEQFF. The CDR3 nucleotides are TGTGCCAGCAGCCCGCACCTAGCGGGGGGACCAAATGAGCAGTTCTTC.

The chain carries TRBV7-2 and TRBJ2-3; 13 bases are shared with TRBD2. The length of the CDR3 is 15 residues. V dropped 3 bases and J dropped 4; count of bases not matched to a gene: 1. CDR1 is SGHTA, CDR2 FQGNSA, per germline. The CDR3 reads CASSFGLAGADTQYF. For the CDR3, the DNA is TGTGCCAGCAGCTTCGGACTAGCGGGGGCAGATACGCAGTATTTT.

V usage is TRBV2 and J usage is TRBJ2-3; 7 bases line up with TRBD1. The trim removed 6 bases at V and 6 bases at J, leaving 9 bases unmatched. CDR1 and CDR2 (germline): SNHLY, FYNNEI. The CDR3 has 14 residues. CDR3 sequence reads: CASSWTTRGDTQYF. The DNA of the CDR3 is TGTGCCAGCAGCTGGACAACCAGGGGGGATACGCAGTATTTT.

This clonotype was seen only a few times. The genes are TRBV20-1 and TRBJ1-2, with D perhaps matching TRBD1 (5 bases). The germline V gene encodes CDR1 DFQATT and CDR2 SNEGSKA (reference sequence). The CDR3 is 11 residues long. The CDR3 region is CRGDSFYGYTF. In DNA form, the CDR3 reads TGCAGGGGGGATTCGTTCTATGGCTACACCTTC.

The table lists this clonotype with a few counts. V gene TRBV7-2 combines with J gene TRBJ2-2, with D unresolved. The length of the CDR3 is 15 residues. Germline V gives CDR1 SGHTA, CDR2 FQGNSA. The V end lost 5 bases, the J end lost 5 bases, and 15 bases lay between the germline ends. The CDR3 here is CASSPLGVRTGELFF. CDR3 nucleotides: TGTGCCAGCAGCCCGCTAGGAGTACGGACCGGGGAGCTGTTTTTT. Full variable domain (remainder filled in from reference TRBV7-2 and TRBJ2-2): GAGVSQSPSNKVTEKGKDVELRCDPISGHTALYWYRQSLGQGLEFLIYFQGNSAPDKSGLPSDRFSAERTGGSVSTLTIQRTQQEDSAVYLCASSPLGVRTGELFFGEGSRLTVL.

This clonotype was counted at least ten times. The chain combines TRBV5-1 with TRBJ1-1, with TRBD1 identical over 7 bases. J lost 3 bases, V lost 4 bases, and 9 bases had no gene match. CDR3 size: 15 residues. Per the germline V gene, CDR1 is SGHRS and CDR2 is YFSETQ. For the CDR3, the DNA is TGCGCCAGCAGCCCGGTAGGAACAGGGGACACTGAAGCTTTCTTT. It translates to CASSPVGTGDTEAFF.

The rearrangement uses TRBV20-1 and TRBJ1-5; D is unclear. This CDR3 is 12 amino acids long. Trimming cost V 5 bases and J 9 bases, with 14 bases left between them. Germline V gives CDR1 DFQATT, CDR2 SNEGSKA (reference sequence). The CDR3 DNA reads as TGCAGTGCTCTGGAAACGGTGTCGCCCCAGCATTTT. It yields the protein CSALETVSPQHF.

The chain links TRBV28 to TRBJ2-7; possible D gene TRBD1, 6 bases. V was pared by 3 bases and J by 2 bases, with 11 bases between. CDR1 is MDHEN and CDR2 is SYDVKM in the germline V gene. The CDR3 covers 14 residues. In DNA, the CDR3 is TGTGCCAGCAGTTTCCCACAGGGAACCTACGAGCAGTACTTC. It yields the protein CASSFPQGTYEQYF.

This clonotype appeared many times. The chain links TRBV12-3 or TRBV12-4 to TRBJ1-3; no clear D. This CDR3 has 15 residues. Trimming pared 4 bases from V and 0 bases from J, leaving 10 bases between. The CDR3, as DNA: TGTGCCAGCAGTTCGTCGGGATCCTCTGGAAACACCATATATTTT. It is translated as CASSSSGSSGNTIYF.

In this sample, this clonotype turned up a few times. The chain uses TRBV4-3 and TRBJ2-5; weak D call: TRBD2 (5 bases). Trimming pared 0 bases from V and 5 bases from J, leaving 10 bases between. Germline values: CDR1 LGHNA, CDR2 YSLEER. This CDR3 is built from 14 residues. The CDR3 loop is CASSQDRGTETQYF. CDR3 in DNA: TGCGCCAGCAGCCAAGATCGGGGTACGGAGACCCAGTACTTC.

There are many counts of this clonotype. The J gene is TRBJ2-5, the V gene TRBV28; 14 bases match TRBD2. This CDR3 contains 15 residues. CDR1 is MDHEN, CDR2 SYDVKM, per germline. The V segment lost 6 bases and the J segment 6 bases; nucleotides outside the gene matches: 6. In DNA form, the CDR3 reads TGTGCCAGCAGAACCGGGACTAGCGGGAGAAAGACCCAGTACTTC. This codes for CASRTGTSGRKTQYF. The whole variable domain, filled in from reference TRBV28 and TRBJ2-5, reads DVKVTQSSRYLVKRTGEKVFLECVQDMDHENMFWYRQDPGLGLRLIYFSYDVKMKEKGDIPEGYSVSREKKERFSLILESASTNQTSMYLCASRTGTSGRKTQYFGPGTRLLVL.

In its sample, this clonotype was seen many times. Here the CDR3 reads CASSSEGLEAFF. DNA for the CDR3: TGCGCCAGCAGCTCGGAGGGGCTCGAAGCTTTCTTT. The V gene is TRBV5-1, the J gene TRBJ1-1, with D possibly TRBD1 on 5 matching bases. This CDR3 is 12 amino acids long. Trimming left V 3 bases short and J 8 bases short, with 11 bases between. Per germline, CDR1 SGHRS and CDR2 YFSETQ.

In its sample, this clonotype was seen many times. The chain carries TRBV29-1 and TRBJ2-1, with 11 positions matching TRBD2. Germline V gene lookup returns CDR1 SQVTM and CDR2 ANQGSEA. The ends lost 6 bases at V and 4 bases at J; junction bases unmatched: 2. The CDR3 sequence is 13 residues long. CDR3 loop: CSVRLAGYNEQFF. CDR3 DNA: TGCAGCGTCCGACTAGCGGGGTACAATGAGCAGTTCTTC.

Only a few counts were recorded for this clonotype. The gene calls are TRBV6-2 or TRBV6-3 and TRBJ2-3; D might be TRBD2 (5 bases). Trimming left V 2 bases short and J 6 bases short, with 12 bases between. Germline V gene lookup returns CDR1 MNHEY and CDR2 SVGEGT. The CDR3 extends over 14 amino acids. The CDR3 sequence: CASSYTGRPDTQYF. The CDR3 DNA sequence: TGTGCCAGCAGTTACACGGGAAGGCCCGATACGCAGTATTTT.

This clonotype came up many times. The CDR3 nucleotides read TGTGCCAGCAGCTTAGAGCGTATAGATACGCAGTATTTT. Protein product: CASSLERIDTQYF. This chain uses TRBV7-2 with TRBJ2-3; D gene ambiguous. Germline CDR1 SGHTA, CDR2 FQGNSA. This CDR3 region has 13 residues. V was clipped by 1 base and J by 5 bases, with 7 bases between them.